Reported below is one T cell receptor (beta chain). Its antigen is unidentified. The sample belongs to a study of CD8 T cells in ankylosing spondylitis. Whole-study results and caveats: Significantly higher representation of disease-linked clones was reported for matched ankylosing spondylitis synovial fluid.

J lost 8 bases, V lost 7 bases, and 8 bases had no gene match. The CDR3 totals 14 residues. For TCR beta, libraries came from quantitative 5'-RACE with molecular barcodes. TCRdb processed the 5' RACE reads anew with MiXCR; each CDR3 protein has one entry. Of around 250,000 distinct CDR3 sequences listed, under 35% were seen once; the top ten hold roughly 4.2%. The clonotype comes from a male donor with ankylosing spondylitis or in good health (not recorded which). V is TRBV12-3 or TRBV12-4 and J is TRBJ2-5; 12 bases are a match to TRBD2. The sample consisted of blood, either unsorted or a sorted T cell fraction (not recorded which). CDR3: CASTRTSGANTQYF. The DNA of the CDR3 is TGTGCCAGCACCCGGACTAGCGGGGCCAATACCCAGTACTTC.